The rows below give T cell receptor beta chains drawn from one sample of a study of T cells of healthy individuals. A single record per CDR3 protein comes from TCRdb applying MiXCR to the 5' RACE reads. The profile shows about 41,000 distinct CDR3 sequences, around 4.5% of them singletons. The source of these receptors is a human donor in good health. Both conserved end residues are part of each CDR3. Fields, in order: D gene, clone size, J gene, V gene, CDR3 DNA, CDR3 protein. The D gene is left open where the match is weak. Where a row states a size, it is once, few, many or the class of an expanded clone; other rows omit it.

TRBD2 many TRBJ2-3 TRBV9 TGTGCCAGCAGCGTCGGGGGGGGAGATACGCAGTATTTT CASSVGGGDTQYF
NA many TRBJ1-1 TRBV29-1 TGCAGCGTTGAGGCGACAGGAGCGGTCACTGAAGCTTTCTTT CSVEATGAVTEAFF
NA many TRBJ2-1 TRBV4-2 TGTGCCAGCAGCCAAGATTGGAGGCCGGCCAATGAGCAGTTCTTC CASSQDWRPANEQFF
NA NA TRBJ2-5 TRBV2 TGTGCCAGCACTTGGGCCCAAGAGACCCAGTACTTC CASTWAQETQYF
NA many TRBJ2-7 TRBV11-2 TGTGCCAGCAGCTTAGATAGAGGGAATACTTACGAGCAGTACTTC CASSLDRGNTYEQYF
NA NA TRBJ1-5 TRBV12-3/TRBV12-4 TGTGCCAGCAGGAATGGGGGACGGGGAAATCAGCCCCAGCAATTT CASRNGGRGNQPQQF
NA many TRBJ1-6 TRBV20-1 TGCAGTGCTGCGAGGGGGGGCAAGGGCTCACCCCTCCACTTT CSAARGGKGSPLHF
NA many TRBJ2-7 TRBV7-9 TGTGCCAGCAGCACTCGGGGGAACTACGAGCAGTACTTC CASSTRGNYEQYF
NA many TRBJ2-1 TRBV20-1 TGCAGTGCCCCGTCTACCTACAATGAGCAGTTCTTC CSAPSTYNEQFF
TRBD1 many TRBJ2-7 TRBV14 TGTGCCAGCAGCCTCCGCCCGGGCAGGGGGCCATACGAGCAGTACTTC CASSLRPGRGPYEQYF
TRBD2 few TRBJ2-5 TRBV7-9 TGTGCCAGCAGCTTCGGGGGGGGTCGTCCGGGTGAGACCCAGTACTTC CASSFGGGRPGETQYF
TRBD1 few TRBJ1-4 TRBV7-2 TGTGCCAGCAGCATGGGACAGGGTCGTAAGGAAAAACTGTTTTTT CASSMGQGRKEKLFF
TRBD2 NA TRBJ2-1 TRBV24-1 TGTGCCACCAGTGAAGGGGGAGCGGGGGGGCCGAATGAGCAGTTCTTC CATSEGGAGGPNEQFF
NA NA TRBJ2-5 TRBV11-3 TGTGCCAGCCGGGCAGGACACCAAGAGACCCAGTACTTC CASRAGHQETQYF
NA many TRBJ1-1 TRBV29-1 TGCAGCGGTAGCCAGGCGAACACTGAAGCTTTCTTT CSGSQANTEAFF
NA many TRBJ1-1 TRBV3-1 TGTGCCAGCAGCCAAGTGACAGACCACACTGAAGCTTTCTTT CASSQVTDHTEAFF
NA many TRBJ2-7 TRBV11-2 TGTGCCAGCAGCTTAAACCTTGAGCAGTACTTC CASSLNLEQYF
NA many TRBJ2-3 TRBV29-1 TGCAGCGTTGAAGCTCAGGACGCTCTTCGCGCAGATACGCAGTATTTT CSVEAQDALRADTQYF
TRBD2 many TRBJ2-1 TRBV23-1 TGCGCCAGCAGTCAATGGTTTTCGCTAGCGGGAATTAGAGATGAGCAGTTCTTC CASSQWFSLAGIRDEQFF
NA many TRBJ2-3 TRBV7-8 TGTGCCAGCAGCGATCGCACAGATACGCAGTATTTT CASSDRTDTQYF
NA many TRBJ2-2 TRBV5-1 TGCGCCAGCAGCCCCGGCAGTTATACCGGGGAGCTGTTTTTT CASSPGSYTGELFF
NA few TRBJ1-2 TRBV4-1 TGCGCCAGCAGCCCGACGGTCACCTGGGTAATCGTATATGGCTACACCTTC CASSPTVTWVIVYGYTF
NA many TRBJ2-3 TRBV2 TGTGCCAGCAGTGAAGGGCAGGGGCCAGATACGCAGTATTTT CASSEGQGPDTQYF
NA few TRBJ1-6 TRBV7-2 TGTGCCAGCAGCTTTCGCAATTCACCCCTCCACTTT CASSFRNSPLHF
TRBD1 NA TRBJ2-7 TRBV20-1 TGCAGTGCTCGGAACCGGGACAGGGGAGGGGAGCAGTACTTC CSARNRDRGGEQYF